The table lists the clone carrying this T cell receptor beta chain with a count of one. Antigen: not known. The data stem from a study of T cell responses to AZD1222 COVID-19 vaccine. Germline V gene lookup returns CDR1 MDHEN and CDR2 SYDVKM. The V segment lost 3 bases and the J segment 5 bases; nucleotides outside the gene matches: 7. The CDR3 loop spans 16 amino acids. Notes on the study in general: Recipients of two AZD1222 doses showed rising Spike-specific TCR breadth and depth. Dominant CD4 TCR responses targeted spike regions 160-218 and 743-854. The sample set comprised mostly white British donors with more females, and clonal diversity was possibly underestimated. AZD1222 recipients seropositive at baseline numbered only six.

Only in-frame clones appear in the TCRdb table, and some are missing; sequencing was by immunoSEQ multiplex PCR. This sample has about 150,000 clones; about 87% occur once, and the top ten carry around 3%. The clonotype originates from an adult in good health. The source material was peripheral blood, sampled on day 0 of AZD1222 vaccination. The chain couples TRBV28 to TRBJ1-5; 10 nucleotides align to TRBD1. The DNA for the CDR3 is TGTGCCAGCAGTTTCCTGGACAGGGGGGCGTATCAGCCCCAGCATTTT. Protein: CASSFLDRGAYQPQHF.